Below, one T cell receptor beta chain is given with its context. Original analysis: Reference gene primer amplification gave estimated nucleated cell counts. Sequencing was performed with immunoSEQ multiplex PCR; in TCRdb, only in-frame clones are kept and a portion is missing. For V, J and clone size, that table is used; D and trimming come from the DNA. The sample holds some 200,000 clones, about 85% seen once. The CDR3 totals 13 residues. V was clipped by 3 bases and J by 2 bases, with 8 bases between them. The V gene's germline CDR1 is SGHDN and CDR2 FVKESK. This specimen comes from a study of blood T cell repertoires in COVID-19.

The specimen was peripheral blood. This receptor was obtained from a woman of 80 years or more with COVID-19, enrolled during active disease. This chain links TRBV14 with TRBJ2-7; tentatively, D is TRBD2 (5 bases). The CDR3 region is CASSQMGAYEQYF. CDR3 nucleotides: TGTGCCAGCAGCCAGATGGGAGCCTACGAGCAGTACTTC.